This TCR beta chain appears in the sequencing data of a study of CD8+ T cells in alopecia areata. Sequencing templates came from extracted RNA that was reverse transcribed into cDNA. Method: immunoSEQ multiplex PCR; TCRdb's copy keeps in-frame clones and lacks some. The table lists about 110,000 clones, 45% to 60% of them singletons. The CDR3 has 15 residues. The V end was cut by 6 bases, the J end by 4 bases, with 16 bases between. Germline V lookup: CDR1 WSHSY, CDR2 SAAADI. General study findings and limits: Across lesional scalp, and particularly alopecia totalis/universalis, clonality surpassed that of normal scalp. Normal skin's resident alphabeta T cells are sequenced alongside lesional scalp T cells.

Alopecia areata patients provided lesional scalp punch biopsies and peripheral blood, both collected for the study. From PBMCs, CD4+ and CD8+ T cells were sorted. About this clone itself: Its antigen is unknown.

The sequence derives from a human donor with alopecia areata. The sequencing sample was made of NKG2D-low CD8+ T cells sorted from blood. The rearrangement joins TRBV10-2 to TRBJ1-5; D call uncertain. The CDR3: CASRDGFLGNQPQHF. DNA for the CDR3: TGCGCCAGCAGGGACGGTTTCTTAGGAAATCAGCCCCAGCATTTT.